This T cell receptor (beta chain) was documented in a study of shared clonotypes between healthy human individuals (dated by TCRdb to the early 2020s). Notes on the research overall: The cohort included a few men and a couple of women between 18 and 49 years of age. For each donor, CD4 naive and CD4 memory were each run on three plates, CD8 naive on two plates, and CD8 memory on one plate. The study deeply sequenced blood TCR repertoires of about 5 healthy adults to estimate repertoire size and the extent of clonotype sharing between individuals. Libraries were prepared and TCR repertoires were sequenced by different laboratories using diverse techniques, in order to increase sequencing depth and limit assay-specific biases. Per donor, leukapheresis produced somewhere between about 0.94 and 8.9 billion PBMCs.

Using the deep immunoSEQ assay, TCR CDR3 regions were amplified from genomic DNA by multiplex PCR. Genomic DNA extracted from each cell subset was distributed evenly over all wells of several immunoSEQ 96-well plates, and each plate served as one replicate. Each replicate PCR for sorted subsets received approximately 200 ng genomic DNA, equal to roughly 30,000 T cell genomes. Purified libraries were measured with a Qubit 3.0 fluorometer, size-checked on a Bioanalyzer 2100, and measured again with the KAPA Library Quantification kit. Every immunoSEQ 96-well plate was sequenced on a separate single-read 150-cycle Illumina NextSeq 550 flow cell. Processing in the source paper ran as follows. The immunoSEQ output contained only junctional sequences without quality scores, so filtering could not match that applied to full-length reads. To assign V/J genes and CDR3, sequences were annotated using PyIR, a Python wrapper for IgBLAST v1.9, with IMGT germline references. Any read was removed if the V/J assignment was weak (E-value above 1e-6), the CDR3 was missing, or the read contained stop codons, out-of-frame junctions, or ambiguous translated residues. V3J clonotypes were defined by identical inferred V gene, J gene, and CDR3 amino acid sequence. Percentage overlap between repertoires was calculated by dividing the number of shared unique clonotypes by the size of the smaller repertoire. Three approaches were used to assess repertoire richness: RTK rarefaction, the Chao1 estimator, and Recon v2.1 estimates of unobserved clonotypes. For all TCRbeta clonotypes obtained by the gDNA method from a few donors, generation probabilities were computed with OLGA. In TCRdb, the immuneACCESS table is reduced to in-frame sequences with V and J assigned. These tables do not hold every clone; where another copy was compared, an unresolved V gene accounts for under half, and the others remain unexplained. V, J and clone size are those of that table, while D and trimming were read from the DNA. The sample table records 170,000 or so clones; around 63% of these occur just once. The ten largest clones take up roughly 10% of the sample.

The donors were healthy, HIV-negative adults who had no recently reported acute infections or vaccinations. All donors were Caucasian adults living in Nashville, Tennessee, USA. CD4+ T cells were enriched by magnetic negative selection; naive cells were then positively selected on CD45RA, and the negative fraction formed the memory subset. Blood was collected by leukapheresis, and PBMCs were isolated by Ficoll-Histopaque density gradient centrifugation and then cryopreserved in liquid nitrogen vapor phase. Analytical flow cytometry was used to check the purity and quantity of each magnetically sorted T cell population. Genomic DNA was isolated from every sorted fraction and measured by UV absorbance on a Nanodrop 2000c. Overall study results and their limits: Sharing across a handful of donors was observed for approximately 4.6% of naive CD4, less than 4% of naive CD8, roughly 2.3% of memory CD4, and roughly 0.43% of memory CD8 clonotypes. Pairwise subsampling led to the expectation that sequencing depth would affect the degree of clonotype sharing among donors. The genetic and exposure-history diversity represented was limited by the small number of donors. Compared with non-shared clonotypes, the clonotypes found in all four sorted-subset donors had higher generation probabilities. Estimated clonotype richness was generally larger for naive than for memory subsets. Rarefaction of sorted-subset datasets indicated incomplete sequencing despite the large sequencing depth. Sampling was restricted to blood, and TCR repertoires in tissues likely differ from the TCR repertoires found in blood.

About this clone: Its antigen is currently not known. No base qualities exist here, and no much larger clone lies one base off it.

CDR1 and CDR2 are drawn from the germline V gene: SGHNT, YENEEA. Germline trimming amounts to 5 bases on V and 14 bases on J, with 13 as the count of junction bases outside the gene matches. Including cysteine and phenylalanine, the CDR3 has 14 amino acids. Only CDR3 DNA remains: 42 bases, in frame from the first base. Sequencing used memory CD4+ T cells sorted from blood. The meaning of the sample's cell subset or site label: CD45RA-negative fraction. The receptor was isolated from a man aged 25-45 years in good health. The rearrangement combines TRBV11-3 with TRBJ2-1; 9 bases in the middle match TRBD2. The CDR3 region reads CASSGRLAESGEFF. The DNA sequence reads TGTGCCAGCAGCGGGCGACTAGCGGAGTCTGGGGAGTTCTTC.